This is a list of T cell receptor beta chains from one sample in a study of CD8+CD57+ T cells in acquired aplastic anemia. TCRdb fed the reads into MiXCR, producing one record per CDR3 protein. Found here are around 290,000 distinct CDR3 sequences, about 50% of them singletons; the top ten hold around 1.2%. Sequencing was performed on sorted CD4+, CD8+, or CD8+CD57+ T cells (not recorded which) from PBMCs. The origin of the receptors is a human donor with aplastic anemia. Both conserved end residues are part of each CDR3. The D gene is left open where the match is weak. A row's size may be missing; if present it is once, few, many or a size class.

j_call	clone_size	d_call	v_call	cdr3_aa	cdr3_nt
TRBJ1-2	few	TRBD1	TRBV20-1	CSAREGTGTYGYTF	TGCAGTGCTAGAGAAGGGACAGGGACCTATGGCTACACCTTC
TRBJ1-3	.	.	TRBV19	CASSTPRGSGNTIYF	TGTGCCAGTAGTACCCCCAGGGGCTCTGGAAACACCATATATTTT
TRBJ2-1	.	TRBD2	TRBV7-2	CASSLRGTSGRARLIGNEQFF	TGTGCCAGCAGCTTAAGAGGGACTAGCGGGAGGGCCCGGCTCATTGGGAATGAGCAGTTCTTC
TRBJ1-4	many	.	TRBV2	CASMRGGNEKLFF	TGTGCCAGCATGAGGGGAGGAAATGAAAAACTGTTTTTT
TRBJ2-3	.	.	TRBV10-3	CAITKGTSKADTQYF	TGTGCCATCACAAAAGGGACATCAAAGGCAGATACGCAGTATTTT
TRBJ2-7	many	.	TRBV3-1	CASSQASGGGSSYEQYF	TGTGCCAGCAGCCAAGCTAGTGGGGGGGGCAGTTCCTACGAGCAGTACTTC
TRBJ1-6	.	.	TRBV5-1	CASSLTGQGHNSPLHF	TGCGCCAGCAGCCTGACAGGTCAAGGTCATAATTCACCCCTCCACTTT
TRBJ2-1	.	.	TRBV6-4	CASSDGPGYEQFF	TGTGCCAGCAGTGACGGTCCAGGGTATGAGCAGTTCTTC
TRBJ1-4	once	.	TRBV29-1	CSVEQGSEKLFF	TGCAGCGTTGAACAGGGAAGTGAAAAACTGTTTTTT
TRBJ2-7	many	TRBD2	TRBV6-5	CASSSPNERGSYEQYF	TGTGCCAGCAGTTCCCCTAATGAGCGGGGCTCCTACGAGCAGTACTTC
TRBJ1-5	.	.	TRBV7-9	CASSDTGSRQPQHF	TGTGCCAGCAGCGACACAGGGTCTAGACAGCCCCAGCATTTT
TRBJ2-1	.	.	TRBV10-2	CASSDPRDTFGGEQFF	TGCGCCAGCAGTGATCCCCGGGACACCTTCGGGGGTGAGCAGTTCTTC
TRBJ2-7	many	TRBD2	TRBV6-1	CASSEQTSGGMTEQYF	TGTGCCAGCAGTGAACAGACTAGCGGGGGAATGACCGAGCAGTACTTC
TRBJ1-5	many	.	TRBV7-9	CASSHTGSSNQPQHF	TGTGCCAGCAGCCATACAGGGTCTAGCAATCAGCCCCAGCATTTT
TRBJ1-6	.	.	TRBV7-9	CASSPGDVGSPLHF	TGTGCCAGCAGCCCGGGGGACGTGGGATCACCCCTCCACTTT
TRBJ2-1	many	.	TRBV5-8	CASSRTALPYNEQFF	TGTGCCAGCAGCCGTACAGCACTACCATACAATGAGCAGTTCTTC
TRBJ1-1	.	TRBD1	TRBV6-6	CASRQTGGAEAFF	TGTGCCAGCAGGCAAACAGGGGGGGCTGAAGCTTTCTTT
TRBJ1-5	.	.	TRBV2	CASSDRLSNQPQHF	TGTGCCAGCAGTGACAGACTTAGCAATCAGCCCCAGCATTTT
TRBJ2-1	.	.	TRBV7-6	CASSRDFHNEQFF	TGTGCCAGCAGTAGGGACTTCCACAATGAGCAGTTCTTC
TRBJ1-5	once	TRBD1	TRBV15	CATSREDRDSNQPQHF	TGTGCCACCAGCAGAGAAGACAGGGATAGCAATCAGCCCCAGCATTTT
TRBJ2-7	.	TRBD1	TRBV20-1	CSVRPGTGSPEQYF	TGCAGTGTACGACCCGGGACAGGGTCACCCGAGCAGTACTTC
TRBJ2-7	.	.	TRBV5-5	CASSLYGPYEQCF	TGCGCCAGCAGCTTGTACGGTCCCTACGAGCAGTGCTTC
TRBJ1-2	few	TRBD1	TRBV20-1	CSATRQGGYGYTF	TGCAGTGCTACAAGACAGGGCGGCTATGGCTACACCTTC
TRBJ1-4	.	.	TRBV9	CASSVAGSGLFF	TGTGCCAGCAGCGTAGCGGGAAGCGGACTGTTTTTT
TRBJ1-6	few	TRBD1	TRBV7-8	CASSANIGTENSPLHF	TGTGCCAGCAGCGCCAATATAGGGACAGAGAATTCACCCCTCCACTTT